This paragraph reports one T cell receptor (beta chain). Treatment meaning: some 20 received Ad26.COV2.S at low or high dose, single or two shots; roughly five received placebo; per-sample allocation not given. The samples were gathered on day 63 after the first injection of vaccine or placebo. These data originate in a study of Ad26.COV2.S vaccination and SARS-CoV-2 variants. This table comes from immunoSEQ multiplex PCR, and its TCRdb copy is limited to in-frame clones, with some not included. The repertoire holds roughly 390,000 clones, with approximately 91% as singletons. Germline V gene sequence: CDR1 SGHAT, CDR2 FQNNGV. The CDR3 extends over 15 amino acids. The V end lost 4 bases, the J end lost 0 bases, and 10 bases lay between the germline ends.

This clonotype was sampled from a person aged 18-60 years who received the Ad26.COV2.S COVID-19 vaccine or a placebo. This chain links TRBV11-2 with TRBJ2-1; D might be TRBD1 (6 bases). This specimen was peripheral blood, taken in a trial of Ad26.COV2.S vaccine versus placebo. CDR3 amino acids: CASSSTGGSYNEQFF. CDR3 bases: TGTGCCAGCAGCTCGACAGGAGGCTCCTACAATGAGCAGTTCTTC.